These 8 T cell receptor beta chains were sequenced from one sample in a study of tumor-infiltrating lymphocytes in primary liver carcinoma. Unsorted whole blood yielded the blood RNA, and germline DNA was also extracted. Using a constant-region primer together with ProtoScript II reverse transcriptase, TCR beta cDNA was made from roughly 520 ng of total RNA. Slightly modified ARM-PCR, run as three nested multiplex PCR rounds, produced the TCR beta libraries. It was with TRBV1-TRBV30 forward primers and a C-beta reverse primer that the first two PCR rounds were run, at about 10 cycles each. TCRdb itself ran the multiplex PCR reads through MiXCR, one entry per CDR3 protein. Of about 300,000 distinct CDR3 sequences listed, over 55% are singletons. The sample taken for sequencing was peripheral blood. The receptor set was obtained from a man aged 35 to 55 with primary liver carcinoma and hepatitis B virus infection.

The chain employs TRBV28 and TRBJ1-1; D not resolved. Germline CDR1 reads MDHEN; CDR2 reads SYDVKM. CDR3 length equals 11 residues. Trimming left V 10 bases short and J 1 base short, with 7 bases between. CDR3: CANGENTEAFF. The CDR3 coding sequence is TGTGCCAACGGGGAGAACACTGAAGCTTTCTTT.

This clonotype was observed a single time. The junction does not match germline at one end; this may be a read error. CDR3 nucleotide sequence: TGTGCCATCAGTGAGACTAGCTCCTACAAAGAGCAGTTCTTC. Translation: CAISETSSYKEQFF. This chain links TRBV10-3 with TRBJ2-1, with D maybe TRBD2 (6 bases). The CDR3 is made up of 14 amino acids. Germline V lookup: CDR1 ENHRY, CDR2 SYGVKD.

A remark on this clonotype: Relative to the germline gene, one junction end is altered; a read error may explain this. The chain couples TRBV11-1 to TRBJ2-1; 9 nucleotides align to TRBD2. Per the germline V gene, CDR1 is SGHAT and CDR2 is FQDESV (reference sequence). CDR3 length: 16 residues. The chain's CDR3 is CANSSSGTSQVNDQFF. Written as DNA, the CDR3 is TGTGCCAACAGCTCCTCCGGGACTAGCCAGGTCAATGATCAGTTCTTC.

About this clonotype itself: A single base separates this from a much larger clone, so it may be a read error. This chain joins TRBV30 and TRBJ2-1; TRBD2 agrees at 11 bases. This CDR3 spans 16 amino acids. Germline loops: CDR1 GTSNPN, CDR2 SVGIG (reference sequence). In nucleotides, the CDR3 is TGTGCCTGGAGTGCCAGGACTAGCGGGCTTAACAATGAGCACTTCTTC. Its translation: CAWSARTSGLNNEHFF.

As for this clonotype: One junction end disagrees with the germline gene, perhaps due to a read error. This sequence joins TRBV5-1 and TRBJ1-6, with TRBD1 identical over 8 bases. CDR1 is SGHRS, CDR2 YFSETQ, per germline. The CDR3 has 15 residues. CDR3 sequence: CASSLGQGRNSLLHF. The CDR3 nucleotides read TGCGCCAGCAGCTTGGGACAGGGGAGAAATTCACTCCTCCACTTT.

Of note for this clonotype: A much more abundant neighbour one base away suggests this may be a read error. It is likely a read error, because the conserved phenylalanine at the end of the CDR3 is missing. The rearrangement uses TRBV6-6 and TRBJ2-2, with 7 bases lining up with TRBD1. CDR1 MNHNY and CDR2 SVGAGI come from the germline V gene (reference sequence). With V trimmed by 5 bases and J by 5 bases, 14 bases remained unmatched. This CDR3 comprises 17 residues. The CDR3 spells CASSPTHRGMGTGELFY. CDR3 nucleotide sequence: TGTGCCAGCAGTCCAACCCACAGGGGCATGGGTACCGGGGAGCTGTTTTAT.

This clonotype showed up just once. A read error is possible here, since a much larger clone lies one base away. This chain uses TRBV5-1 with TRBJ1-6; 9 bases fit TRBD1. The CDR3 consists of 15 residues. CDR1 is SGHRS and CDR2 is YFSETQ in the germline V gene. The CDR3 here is CASSRGTGHNSALHF. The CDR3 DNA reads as TGCGCCAGCAGCCGCGGGACAGGGCATAATTCAGCCCTCCACTTT.

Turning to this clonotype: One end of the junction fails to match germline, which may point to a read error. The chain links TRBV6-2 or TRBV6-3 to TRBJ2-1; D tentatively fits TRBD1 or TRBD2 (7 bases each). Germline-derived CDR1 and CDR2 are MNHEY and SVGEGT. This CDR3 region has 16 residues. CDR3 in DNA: TGTACCAGCAGTCCCTGGGGGGAGGGGGCTTACAATGAGCAGTTCTTC. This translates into CTSSPWGEGAYNEQFF.